This T cell receptor beta chain comes out of a study of early T cells in non-severe SARS-CoV-2 infection. The wider study: Whole-blood bulk RNA, unsorted, was sequenced, and chains were unpaired. Study outcomes and limitations: Matching against VDJdb likely underestimated virus-specific expansions, favoring anti-spike CD8.

This clonotype was seen many times. Its specificity is unknown. Individual cDNA molecules carried attached unique molecular identifiers. TCRdb fed the 5' RACE reads into MiXCR, producing one record per CDR3 protein. The sample shows around 63,000 distinct CDR3 sequences, roughly 5.7% of them seen only once. Trimming shortened V by 2 bases and J by 2 bases, and 8 bases separated the two germline ends. The V gene's germline CDR1 is MNHEY and CDR2 SVGAGI. The CDR3 is 14 amino acids. This chain joins TRBV6-5 and TRBJ2-3; possible D gene TRBD2, 7 bases. The source is an adult who was a healthcare worker with PCR-confirmed SARS-CoV-2 infection or an uninfected control (not recorded which). Sample: whole blood, taken at baseline. The CDR3 region is CASSYRGATDTQYF. The CDR3, as DNA: TGTGCCAGCAGTTACCGGGGGGCCACAGATACGCAGTATTTT.